This T cell receptor beta chain derives from a study of T cells after yellow fever vaccination. Overall study results and limits: Most clones from primary vaccination resurfaced after the booster (about 95% CD4, more than 75% CD8). Repertoires sorted by FACS could include abundant clonotypes that are contaminants from the bulk population.

By 5'RACE template switching, TCR cDNA was produced, with a universal primer site and UMIs added in the process. TCRdb called the 5' RACE reads again in MiXCR, with one record for every CDR3 protein. The sample gives roughly 500,000 distinct CDR3 sequences, 19% of which show up once; more than 13% is in the top ten. The table lists this clonotype with many counts. What it binds is unknown. CDR1 and CDR2 (germline): SGHDT, YYEEEE. The CDR3 length is 16 residues. Trimming cost V 1 base and J 4 bases; bases outside gene matches: 9. V and J are TRBV5-6 and TRBJ2-7; 9 bases are shared with TRBD1. The sequencing here drew on PBMCs, taken 15 days after the yellow fever booster vaccination. This TCR was recovered from a young man who received the YFV17D yellow fever vaccine. CDR3 nucleotides: TGTGCCAGCAGCTTGACCTCCCACAGGGGGCTGTACGAGCAGTACTTC. Residues: CASSLTSHRGLYEQYF.